This entry lists 32 T cell receptor beta chains sequenced from one sample in a study of human T cells and chemical hapten exposure. Time point given: pre-sensitization, week 0. Treatment denoted: therapeutic diphenylcyclopropenone sensitization with weekly scalp DPC. MiXCR, run by TCRdb on the RACE reads, gives a single entry per CDR3 protein. Of some 360,000 distinct CDR3 sequences in the sample, roughly 4.6% are singletons; the top ten hold 2% to 3%. Sequences were derived from whole blood, sampled in connection with sensitization to the hapten diphenylcyclopropenone (DPC). The receptors come from a woman between 45 and 60 years old with alopecia areata. Some clones in this sample may be carry-over from other donors' samples.

This clonotype was seen many times. The chain employs TRBV6-6 and TRBJ1-4; no definite D call. From germline, CDR1 is MNHNY and CDR2 SVGAGI (reference sequence). V shed 2 bases and J shed 0 bases, with 7 bases lying between them. The CDR3 sequence is 15 residues long. In DNA form, the CDR3 reads TGTGCCAGCAGTTACGCGGTTACAACTAATGAAAAACTGTTTTTT. It encodes CASSYAVTTNEKLFF.

In this sample, this clonotype turned up many times. V gene TRBV3-1 combines with J gene TRBJ2-3; 11 bases agree with TRBD2. The CDR3 has 14 residues. Looked up from germline, CDR1 is LGHDT and CDR2 is YNNKEL (reference sequence). The ends lost 1 base at V and 8 bases at J; junction bases unmatched: 2. CDR3 in amino acids: CASSQGTSGLTQYF. DNA for the CDR3: TGTGCCAGCAGCCAAGGGACTAGCGGGCTTACGCAGTATTTT.

This clonotype appeared a few times. The chain has TRBV6-2 or TRBV6-3 and TRBJ2-7, with 11 positions matching TRBD2. Germline trimming cut 7 bases from V and 5 bases from J; bases unmatched to any gene: 10. CDR1 and CDR2 (germline): MNHEY, SVGEGT. This CDR3 comprises 15 residues. CDR3 sequence: CASNTATSGNNEQYF. In nucleotides, the CDR3 is TGTGCCAGCAATACCGCGACTAGCGGGAACAACGAGCAGTACTTC.

This clonotype was recorded a few times. CDR3 amino acids: CASSYPSGGAGSYEQYF. As DNA, the CDR3 is TGTGCCAGCAGTTACCCCTCAGGGGGCGCAGGATCCTACGAGCAGTACTTC. The chain is built from TRBV6-6 and TRBJ2-7, with 8 bases matching TRBD1. CDR1 and CDR2 from the germline V gene are MNHNY and SVGAGI (reference sequence). The trim removed 2 bases at V and 1 base at J, leaving 10 bases unmatched. The CDR3 spans 17 residues.

Turning to this clonotype: This may arise from a read error, as a much more abundant clone is one base away. This sequence joins TRBV5-5 and TRBJ2-3; D is ambiguous. Trimming took 5 bases from V and 7 from J, leaving 23 bases between them. The CDR3 runs to 16 residues. Per the germline V gene, CDR1 is SGHKS and CDR2 is YYEKEE (reference sequence). CDR3 region: CASRNSPVIDANTQYF. The CDR3 nucleotides are TGTGCCAGCAGAAACTCACCGGTGATTGACGCAAATACGCAGTATTTT. Supplemented by reference TRBV5-5 and TRBJ2-3, the full variable domain reads DAGVTQSPTHLIKTRGQQVTLRCSPISGHKSVSWYQQVLGQGPQFIFQYYEKEERGRGNFPDRFSARQFPNYSSELNVNALLLGDSALYLCASRNSPVIDANTQYFGPGTRLTVL.

In its sample, this clonotype was seen many times. This chain joins TRBV6-1 and TRBJ1-4; 7 nucleotides line up with TRBD1. The germline V gene encodes CDR1 MNHNS and CDR2 SASEGT. The V gene end was trimmed by 3 bases and the J gene end by 8 bases; junction bases not matched to a gene: 6. The CDR3 contains 14 residues. CDR3 bases: TGTGCCAGCAGTGACCAGGGGGTATGGGAAAAACTGTTTTTT. Translated, it gives CASSDQGVWEKLFF.

At least ten counts were recorded for this clonotype. This rearrangement joins TRBV7-6 to TRBJ2-1, with 11 nucleotides matching TRBD2. Germline V gene sequence: CDR1 SGHVS, CDR2 FNYEAQ. The CDR3 has 15 amino acids. Trimming at V came to 2 bases and at J to 6 bases, leaving 3 bases not matched to a gene. The CDR3 is CASSLYLAGGNEQFF. The CDR3 DNA is TGTGCCAGCAGCTTATATCTAGCGGGAGGCAATGAGCAGTTCTTC.

The chain carries TRBV3-1 and TRBJ1-1; D is unclear. Trimming stripped 0 bases from V and 4 bases from J, with 15 bases between. Germline V gene sequence: CDR1 LGHDT, CDR2 YNNKEL (reference sequence). This CDR3 spans 16 amino acids. The CDR3 protein is CASSQEGGPGSTEAFF. CDR3 in DNA: TGTGCCAGCAGCCAAGAGGGAGGGCCTGGGAGCACTGAAGCTTTCTTT.

This clonotype was observed a few times. Here the CDR3 reads CASSLGASAETQYF. The CDR3, as DNA: TGTGCCAGCAGCTTAGGGGCTAGCGCCGAGACCCAGTACTTC. The chain links TRBV13 to TRBJ2-5; tentative D call: TRBD2 (6 bases). Germline values: CDR1 PRHDT, CDR2 FYEKMQ (reference sequence). This CDR3 is 14 amino acids long. Trimming pared 0 bases from V and 5 bases from J, leaving 10 bases between.

This clonotype was observed many times. The gene calls are TRBV20-1 and TRBJ1-3; D gene ambiguous. Germline V gives CDR1 DFQATT, CDR2 SNEGSKA (reference sequence). The CDR3 spans 13 residues. V gave up 1 base and J gave up 1 base, with 5 bases separating them. As DNA, the CDR3 is TGCAGTGCTAGAGCCATATCTGGAAACACCATATATTTT. Encoded protein: CSARAISGNTIYF.

This clonotype was seen only a few times. The gene calls are TRBV20-1 and TRBJ2-1; 12 nucleotides align to TRBD2. Trimming at V came to 2 bases and at J to 4 bases, leaving 12 bases not matched to a gene. From germline, CDR1 is DFQATT and CDR2 SNEGSKA (reference sequence). There are 18 residues in the CDR3. CDR3 DNA sequence: TGCAGTGCTAGAATTGGACTAGCGGGAAGGACGCCATACAATGAGCAGTTCTTC. It yields the protein CSARIGLAGRTPYNEQFF.

This clonotype was counted ten times or more. The chain has TRBV30 and TRBJ2-3; no reliable D call. Germline V gene lookup returns CDR1 GTSNPN and CDR2 SVGIG (reference sequence). The CDR3 sequence is 12 residues long. Between the trimmed V and J ends, which lost 0 bases and 6 bases, there was a span of 7 bases. The CDR3 bases are TGTGCCTGGAGTGTAAACTCCGATACGCAGTATTTT. Translating it yields CAWSVNSDTQYF.

This clonotype was recorded at least ten times. V and J are TRBV4-3 and TRBJ2-3; TRBD1 is a possible D gene (6 bases). The germline V gene encodes CDR1 LGHNA and CDR2 YSLEER. V was shortened by 5 bases and J by 6 bases, with 18 bases between the two germline ends. The CDR3 is made up of 15 amino acids. The CDR3 bases are TGCGCCAGCAGCTACGCGACACAGGGTCAGGATACGCAGTATTTT. Protein sequence: CASSYATQGQDTQYF.

This clonotype was seen ten or more times. The rearrangement uses TRBV5-5 and TRBJ2-3, with no clear D. V lost 0 bases and J 0 bases, leaving 5 bases between the germline ends. Per germline, CDR1 SGHKS and CDR2 YYEKEE (reference sequence). The CDR3 spans 14 residues. The CDR3 is CASSLGVSTDTQYF. The DNA of the CDR3 is TGTGCCAGCAGCTTGGGGGTTAGCACAGATACGCAGTATTTT.

This clonotype was recorded a few times. This chain connects TRBV5-1 to TRBJ2-7, with D tentatively TRBD1 or TRBD2 (5 bases each). V lost 4 bases to trimming and J lost 7 bases, with 21 bases between them. Germline assignment: CDR1 SGHRS and CDR2 YFSETQ. CDR3 length equals 15 residues. The CDR3 DNA reads as TGCGCCAGCAGCGGAACCGGGACGTCTCCTGGAGAGCAGTACTTC. The encoded protein is CASSGTGTSPGEQYF.

Many counts were recorded for this clonotype. The rearrangement uses TRBV27 and TRBJ2-7; D might be TRBD1 (5 bases). CDR3 length: 13 amino acids. The ends were cut back, 8 bases at V and 1 base at J, with 12 bases in the middle. Germline V gene data show CDR1 as MNHEY and CDR2 as SMNVEV (reference sequence). CDR3 sequence: CASRIGVSYEQYF. CDR3 DNA sequence: TGTGCCAGCCGTATAGGGGTTTCCTACGAGCAGTACTTC.

In this sample, this clonotype turned up many times. The chain links TRBV4-1 to TRBJ2-1; 7 bases are a match to TRBD1. Germline V gene sequence: CDR1 MGHRA, CDR2 YSYEKL. V was clipped by 3 bases and J by 4 bases; unmatched bases: 9. The CDR3 is 16 amino acids. The CDR3 loop reads CASSHSGTEEYNEQFF. CDR3 sequence (DNA): TGCGCCAGCAGCCACTCCGGGACAGAAGAATACAATGAGCAGTTCTTC.

V and J are TRBV15 and TRBJ1-6; D remains unclear. CDR3 size: 15 residues. Trimming stripped 1 base from V and 7 bases from J, with 11 bases between. CDR1 LNHNV and CDR2 YYDKDF come from the germline V gene (reference sequence). The CDR3 region is CATSRGNDLNSPLHF. The CDR3 DNA is TGTGCCACCAGCAGAGGTAACGACCTCAATTCACCCCTCCACTTT. The full variable domain, rest sourced from reference TRBV15 and TRBJ1-6, is DAMVIQNPRYQVTQFGKPVTLSCSQTLNHNVMYWYQQKSSQAPKLLFHYYDKDFNNEADTPDNFQSRRPNTSFCFLDIRSPGLGDTAMYLCATSRGNDLNSPLHFGNGTRLTVT.

This chain uses TRBV27 with TRBJ1-5, with 7 bases matching TRBD1. This CDR3 has 20 residues. J was trimmed by 1 base and V by 6 bases; bases with no gene match: 21. CDR1 is MNHEY and CDR2 is SMNVEV in the germline V gene (reference sequence). The CDR3 DNA reads as TGTGCCAGCAGATTCAAGGGGGACAGATCCGCTCAAGGGAGCAATCAGCCCCAGCATTTT. Translation gives CASRFKGDRSAQGSNQPQHF.

This clonotype was detected many times. The chain is built from TRBV6-6 and TRBJ2-6, with no clear D. Germline V CDR1 and CDR2: MNHNY, SVGAGI (reference sequence). V lost 2 bases, J lost 11 bases, and 16 bases lay in between. CDR3 size: 15 residues. This CDR3 reads CASSYTWWASDVLTF. CDR3 DNA sequence: TGTGCCAGCAGTTACACCTGGTGGGCCAGCGACGTCCTGACTTTC.

This clonotype turned up a few times. This chain uses TRBV20-1 with TRBJ2-3; possible D gene TRBD1, 5 bases. Per the germline V gene, CDR1 is DFQATT and CDR2 is SNEGSKA (reference sequence). This CDR3 has 14 residues. Deletions cut 0 bases from V and 4 bases from J, with 11 bases between. In DNA form, the CDR3 reads TGCAGTGCTAGAGATGAGTGGGGCCCAGATACGCAGTATTTT. Translation gives CSARDEWGPDTQYF.

In its sample, this clonotype was seen a few times. The chain employs TRBV6-2 or TRBV6-3 and TRBJ2-5; no definite D call. Between the trimmed V and J ends, which lost 11 bases and 9 bases, there was a span of 10 bases. The CDR3 consists of 9 residues. The germline gives CDR1 MNHEY, CDR2 SVGEGT. In nucleotides, the CDR3 is TGTGCCCGCCGATGGGCCCAGTACTTC. Translated: CARRWAQYF.

The sample holds many counts of this clonotype. This chain links TRBV7-2 with TRBJ2-1; TRBD2 might be the D (7 bases). Germline lookup yields CDR1 SGHTA and CDR2 FQGNSA. The CDR3 has 15 amino acids. V lost 3 bases and J 3 bases, leaving 12 bases between the germline ends. CDR3 loop: CASSFRGGDYNEQFF. In DNA form, the CDR3 reads TGTGCCAGCAGCTTTAGAGGGGGGGACTACAATGAGCAGTTCTTC.

The chain carries TRBV7-7 and TRBJ2-2; possibly TRBD1 for D (6 bases). V lost 1 base and J 0 bases, leaving 9 bases between the germline ends. Germline values: CDR1 SSHAT, CDR2 FNYEAQ (reference sequence). The CDR3 spans 16 residues. DNA of the CDR3: TGTGCCAGCAGCTTAGTATCAGGGGCGAACACCGGGGAGCTGTTTTTT. As protein: CASSLVSGANTGELFF.

V and J are TRBV7-6 and TRBJ2-2; D ambiguous. The V end was cut by 0 bases, the J end by 1 base, with 9 bases between. CDR1 and CDR2 from the germline V gene are SGHVS and FNYEAQ. The length of the CDR3 is 16 residues. CDR3 nucleotide sequence: TGTGCCAGCAGCTTAGCGCAGAGTGGGAACACCGGGGAGCTGTTTTTT. This translates into CASSLAQSGNTGELFF.

In this sample, this clonotype turned up a few times. The chain links TRBV29-1 to TRBJ2-1; D call uncertain. CDR3 length equals 11 residues. CDR1 is SQVTM and CDR2 is ANQGSEA in the germline V gene. V was cut by 7 bases and J by 5 bases, with 9 bases left in between. The CDR3 coding sequence is TGCAGCGGATTATCCCACAATGAGCAGTTCTTC. It specifies CSGLSHNEQFF.

The table lists this clonotype with many counts. This clone may be a read error of a much larger clone one base away. This sequence joins TRBV7-9 and TRBJ2-3, with D uncertain. Germline loops: CDR1 SEHNR, CDR2 FQNEAQ (reference sequence). V shed 5 bases and J shed 2 bases, with 2 bases lying between them. The CDR3 extends over 11 amino acids. The CDR3 loop reads CASSNTDTQYF. The CDR3 DNA is TGTGCCAGCAGCAACACAGATACGCAGTATTTT.

This clonotype was counted many times. The gene calls are TRBV29-1 and TRBJ2-7; weak D call: TRBD1 (5 bases). This CDR3 contains 11 residues. V was shortened by 6 bases and J by 3 bases, with 9 bases between the two germline ends. Germline loops: CDR1 SQVTM, CDR2 ANQGSEA. Written as DNA, the CDR3 is TGCAGCGTCGGACACAACTACGAGCAGTACTTC. Encoded protein: CSVGHNYEQYF.

In this sample, this clonotype turned up many times. This rearrangement joins TRBV27 to TRBJ2-3; 7 positions agree with TRBD2. Losses at the gene ends were 3 bases for V and 1 base for J; bases not matched to a gene: 4. The CDR3 sequence is 15 residues long. Germline V gene sequence: CDR1 MNHEY, CDR2 SMNVEV (reference sequence). The chain's CDR3 is CASSFGGRGTDTQYF. In DNA form, the CDR3 reads TGTGCCAGCAGTTTTGGGGGGAGGGGCACAGATACGCAGTATTTT.

This clonotype showed up just a few times. This chain connects TRBV7-2 to TRBJ2-1, with 9 bases identical to TRBD2. CDR1 SGHTA and CDR2 FQGNSA come from the germline V gene. The trim removed 2 bases at V and 7 bases at J, leaving 9 bases unmatched. The CDR3 contains 16 residues. The CDR3 protein is CASSLPVAGVKNEQFF. CDR3 sequence (DNA): TGTGCCAGCAGCTTACCTGTAGCGGGAGTTAAAAATGAGCAGTTCTTC.

The table lists this clonotype with many counts. The chain's CDR3 is CASSPGDLGIQYF. The CDR3 DNA reads as TGTGCCAGCAGCCCGGGAGATCTTGGCATTCAGTACTTC. The genes are TRBV9 and TRBJ2-4; D might be TRBD2 (6 bases). Deletions cut 4 bases from V and 9 bases from J, with 14 bases between. Germline CDR1 and CDR2: SGDLS and YYNGEE. The CDR3 has 13 residues.

This clonotype was observed at least ten times. This chain connects TRBV20-1 to TRBJ2-1; D gene uncertain. Looked up from germline, CDR1 is DFQATT and CDR2 is SNEGSKA (reference sequence). V lost 8 bases, J lost 2 bases, and 22 bases lay in between. There are 16 residues in the CDR3. CDR3 sequence reads: CSSMLGLPYPYNEQFF. For the CDR3, the DNA is TGCAGTTCTATGCTGGGTCTCCCGTATCCCTACAATGAGCAGTTCTTC.